This TCR beta chain appears in the sequencing data of a study of blood T cell repertoires in COVID-19. About the study: The samples span acute and convalescent COVID-19 from the United States, Italy and Spain. T cells, B-cell-depleted T cells, or PBMCs provided the cDNA or gDNA that served as material.

The CDR3 has 15 amino acids. The germline V gene encodes CDR1 SGHKS and CDR2 YYEKEE (reference sequence). The germline V and J ends were trimmed by 0 bases and 4 bases, with 8 bases remaining between them. Using immunoSEQ multiplex PCR, the repertoire was profiled, and TCRdb retains in-frame clones only, with some absent. The table lists 190,000 or so clones, roughly 82% of them singletons, with 10% to 15% in the top ten. Cohorts were determined from participant-reported clinical history. Before being deemed recovered, Cohort 3 donors had two negative PCRs, clearance, or symptom resolution. This clonotype was sampled from a man aged 35 to 55 who had recovered from COVID-19. V is TRBV5-5 and J is TRBJ1-6; tentative D call: TRBD1 (5 bases). Sample: PBMCs or T cells enriched from blood (not recorded which). Written as DNA, the CDR3 is TGTGCCAGCAGCTTGGCAGGGCGGTATAATTCACCCCTCCACTTT. It yields the protein CASSLAGRYNSPLHF.